The T cell receptor (beta chain) under discussion was sequenced for a study of blood T cell repertoires in COVID-19. Using immunoSEQ multiplex PCR, the repertoire was profiled, and TCRdb retains in-frame clones only, with some absent. The repertoire has about 320,000 clones, approximately 86% of them found once; the top ten carry approximately 9%. The germline gives CDR1 LNHDA, CDR2 SQIVND (reference sequence). The CDR3 is 15 amino acids. Trimming removed 1 base at V and 2 bases at J, with 12 bases between. The clonotype was recovered from a woman younger than 35 who had recovered from COVID-19. Sequencing was carried out using PBMCs or T cells enriched from blood (not recorded which). The rearrangement links TRBV19 to TRBJ2-7; D possibly corresponds to TRBD1 (6 bases). DNA for the CDR3: TGTGCCAGTAGTATAGGAGGGACACGCACCTACGAGCAGTACTTC. Translated: CASSIGGTRTYEQYF.